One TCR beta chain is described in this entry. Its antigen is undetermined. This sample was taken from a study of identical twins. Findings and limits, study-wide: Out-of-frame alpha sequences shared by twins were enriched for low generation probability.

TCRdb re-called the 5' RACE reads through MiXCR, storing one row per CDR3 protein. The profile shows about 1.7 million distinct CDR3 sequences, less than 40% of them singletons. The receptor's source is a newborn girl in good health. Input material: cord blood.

The CDR3 nucleotides read TGTGCCTGGTCCAAGCCTGGAAACACCATATATTTT. Amino acids: CAWSKPGNTIYF. The chain couples TRBV30 to TRBJ1-3; no clear D. The CDR3 has 12 amino acids. Germline V CDR1 and CDR2: GTSNPN, SVGIG (reference sequence). Trimming removed 5 bases at V and 2 bases at J, with 7 bases between.